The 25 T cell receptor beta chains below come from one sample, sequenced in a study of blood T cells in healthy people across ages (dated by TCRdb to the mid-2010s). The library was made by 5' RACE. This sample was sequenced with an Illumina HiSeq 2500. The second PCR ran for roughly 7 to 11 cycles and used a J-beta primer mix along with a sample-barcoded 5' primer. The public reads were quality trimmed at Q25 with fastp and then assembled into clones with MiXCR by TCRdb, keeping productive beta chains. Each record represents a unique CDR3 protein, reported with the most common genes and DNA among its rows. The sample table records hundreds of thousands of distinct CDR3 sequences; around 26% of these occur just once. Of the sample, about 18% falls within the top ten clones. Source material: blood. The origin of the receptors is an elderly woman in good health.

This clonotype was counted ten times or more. The CDR3 nucleotides are TGTGCCAGCAGCGTAGCCCCCCGGGGGGGGCCTGAAAAGACCCAGTACTTC. Translated, it gives CASSVAPRGGPEKTQYF. The chain uses TRBV9 and TRBJ2-5; 8 positions agree with TRBD2. CDR3 size: 17 residues. Germline V CDR1 and CDR2: SGDLS, YYNGEE. V shed 0 bases and J 6 bases; nucleotides not matched to a gene: 13.

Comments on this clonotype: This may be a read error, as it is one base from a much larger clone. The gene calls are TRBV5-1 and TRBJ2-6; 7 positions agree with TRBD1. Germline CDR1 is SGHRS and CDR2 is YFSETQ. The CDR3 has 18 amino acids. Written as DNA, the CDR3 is TGCGCCAGCAGCTTGGCGGACAGGCGAAGCTCTGGGGCCAACGCCCTGACTTTC. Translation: CASSLADRRSSGANALTF.

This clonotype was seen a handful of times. The CDR3 nucleotides read TGTGCCAGCAGTCCCCGTCTAAATATCCGCTCCTACAATGAGCAGTTCTTC. Translation: CASSPRLNIRSYNEQFF. The rearrangement links TRBV28 to TRBJ2-1; D call uncertain. The CDR3 consists of 17 residues. The germline V gene encodes CDR1 MDHEN and CDR2 SYDVKM. Trimming pared 5 bases from V and 0 bases from J, leaving 17 bases between.

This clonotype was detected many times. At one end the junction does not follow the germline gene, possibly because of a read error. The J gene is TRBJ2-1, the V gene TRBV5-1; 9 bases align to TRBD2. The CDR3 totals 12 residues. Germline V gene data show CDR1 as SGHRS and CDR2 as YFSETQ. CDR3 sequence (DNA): TGTGCCAGCAGTTGGCGGGGGGGAGAGCAGTTCTTC. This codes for CASSWRGGEQFF. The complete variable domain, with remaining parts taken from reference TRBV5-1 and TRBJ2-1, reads KAGVTQTPRYLIKTRGQQVTLSCSPISGHRSVSWYQQTPGQGLQFLFEYFSETQRNKGNFPGRFSGRQFSNSRSEMNVSTLELGDSALYLCASSWRGGEQFFGPGTRLTVL.

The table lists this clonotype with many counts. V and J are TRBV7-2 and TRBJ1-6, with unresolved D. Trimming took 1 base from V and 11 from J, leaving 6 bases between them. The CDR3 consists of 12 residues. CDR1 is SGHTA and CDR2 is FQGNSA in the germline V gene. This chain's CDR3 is CASSLGAAPLHF. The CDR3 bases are TGTGCCAGCAGCTTAGGGGCGGCACCCCTCCACTTT.

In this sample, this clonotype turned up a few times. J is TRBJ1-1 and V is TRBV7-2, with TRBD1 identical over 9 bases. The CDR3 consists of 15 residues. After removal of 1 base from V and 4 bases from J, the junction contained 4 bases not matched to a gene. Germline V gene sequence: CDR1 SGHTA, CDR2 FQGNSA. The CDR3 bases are TGTGCCAGCAGCTTAGGTCAGGACAGGGGCACTGAAGCTTTCTTT. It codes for CASSLGQDRGTEAFF.

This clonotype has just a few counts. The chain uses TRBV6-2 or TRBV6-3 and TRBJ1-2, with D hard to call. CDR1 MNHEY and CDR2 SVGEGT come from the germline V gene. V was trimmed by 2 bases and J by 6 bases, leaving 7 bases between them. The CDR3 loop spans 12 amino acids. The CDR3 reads CASSYTGNGYTF. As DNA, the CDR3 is TGTGCCAGCAGTTACACGGGGAATGGCTACACCTTC.

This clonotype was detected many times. Here the CDR3 reads CASSFLTSGGRQETQYF. The CDR3, as DNA: TGTGCCAGCAGCTTTCTGACTAGCGGGGGTCGTCAAGAGACCCAGTACTTC. V and J are TRBV3-1 and TRBJ2-5, with TRBD2 matching 12 bases. J was trimmed by 2 bases and V by 5 bases; bases with no gene match: 9. Germline CDR1 is LGHDT and CDR2 is YNNKEL (reference sequence). The CDR3 loop spans 17 amino acids.

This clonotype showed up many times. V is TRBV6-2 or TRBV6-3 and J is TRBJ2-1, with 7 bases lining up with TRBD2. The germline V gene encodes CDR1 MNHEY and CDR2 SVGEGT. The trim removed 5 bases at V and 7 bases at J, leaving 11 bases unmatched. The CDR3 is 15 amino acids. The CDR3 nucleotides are TGTGCCAGCAGTGGCCGAGCGGGGTCGGGGAATGAGCAGTTCTTC. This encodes CASSGRAGSGNEQFF.

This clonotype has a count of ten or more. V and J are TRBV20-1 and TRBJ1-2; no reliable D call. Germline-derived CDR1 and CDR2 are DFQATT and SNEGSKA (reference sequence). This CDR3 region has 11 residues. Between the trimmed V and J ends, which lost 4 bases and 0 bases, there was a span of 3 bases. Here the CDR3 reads CSAKTNYGYTF. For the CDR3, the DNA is TGCAGTGCTAAAACTAACTATGGCTACACCTTC.

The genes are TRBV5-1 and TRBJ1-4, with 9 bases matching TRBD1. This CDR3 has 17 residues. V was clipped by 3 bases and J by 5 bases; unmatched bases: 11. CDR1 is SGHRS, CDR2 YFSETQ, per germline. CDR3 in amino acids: CASSSAGIGQGNEKLFF. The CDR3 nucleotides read TGCGCCAGCAGCTCGGCGGGGATCGGACAGGGGAATGAAAAACTGTTTTTT. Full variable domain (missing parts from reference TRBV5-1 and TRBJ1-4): KAGVTQTPRYLIKTRGQQVTLSCSPISGHRSVSWYQQTPGQGLQFLFEYFSETQRNKGNFPGRFSGRQFSNSRSEMNVSTLELGDSALYLCASSSAGIGQGNEKLFFGSGTQLSVL.

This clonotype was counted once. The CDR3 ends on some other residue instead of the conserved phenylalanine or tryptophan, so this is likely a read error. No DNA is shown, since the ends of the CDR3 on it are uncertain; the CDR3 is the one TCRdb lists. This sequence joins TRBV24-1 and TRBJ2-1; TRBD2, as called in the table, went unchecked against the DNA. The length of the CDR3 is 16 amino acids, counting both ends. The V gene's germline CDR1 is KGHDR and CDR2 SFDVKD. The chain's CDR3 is CAGTTSGRAPTMSSSS.

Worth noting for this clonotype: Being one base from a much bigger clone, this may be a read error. DNA of the CDR3: TGCGCCAGCAGCTGGGAATGGGGGTCCGATGGCTACACCTTC. Residues: CASSWEWGSDGYTF. The chain is built from TRBV5-1 and TRBJ1-2; possibly TRBD1 for D (5 bases). The CDR3 loop spans 14 amino acids. V dropped 3 bases and J dropped 6 bases, with 15 bases sitting between them. Looked up from germline, CDR1 is SGHRS and CDR2 is YFSETQ. The full variable domain, rest sourced from reference TRBV5-1 and TRBJ1-2, is KAGVTQTPRYLIKTRGQQVTLSCSPISGHRSVSWYQQTPGQGLQFLFEYFSETQRNKGNFPGRFSGRQFSNSRSEMNVSTLELGDSALYLCASSWEWGSDGYTFGSGTRLTVV.

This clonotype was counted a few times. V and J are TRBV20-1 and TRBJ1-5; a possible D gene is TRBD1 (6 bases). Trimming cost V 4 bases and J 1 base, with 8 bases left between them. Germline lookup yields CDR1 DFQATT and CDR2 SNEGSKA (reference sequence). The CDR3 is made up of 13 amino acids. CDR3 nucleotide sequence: TGCAGTGCTAACAGGGTGAGCAATCAGCCCCAGCATTTT. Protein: CSANRVSNQPQHF.

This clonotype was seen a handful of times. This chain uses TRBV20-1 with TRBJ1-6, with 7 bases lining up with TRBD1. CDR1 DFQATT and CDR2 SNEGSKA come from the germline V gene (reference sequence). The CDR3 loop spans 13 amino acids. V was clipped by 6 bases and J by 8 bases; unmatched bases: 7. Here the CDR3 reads CSASGQADSPLHF. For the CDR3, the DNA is TGCAGTGCATCCGGACAGGCGGATTCACCCCTCCACTTT.

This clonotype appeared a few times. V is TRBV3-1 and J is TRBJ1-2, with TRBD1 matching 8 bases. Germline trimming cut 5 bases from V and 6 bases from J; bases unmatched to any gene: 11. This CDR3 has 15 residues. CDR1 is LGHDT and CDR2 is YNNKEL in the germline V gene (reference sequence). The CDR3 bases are TGTGCCAGCAGCTCCCATGCGGCGGACAGGGATGGCTACACCTTC. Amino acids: CASSSHAADRDGYTF.

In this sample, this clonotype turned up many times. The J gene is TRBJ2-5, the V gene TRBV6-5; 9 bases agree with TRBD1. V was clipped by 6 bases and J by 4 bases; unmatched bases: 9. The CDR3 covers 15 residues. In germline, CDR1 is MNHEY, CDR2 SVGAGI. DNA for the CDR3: TGTGCCAGCAGGCTGACAGGGGGTCGATTAGAGACCCAGTACTTC. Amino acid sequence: CASRLTGGRLETQYF.

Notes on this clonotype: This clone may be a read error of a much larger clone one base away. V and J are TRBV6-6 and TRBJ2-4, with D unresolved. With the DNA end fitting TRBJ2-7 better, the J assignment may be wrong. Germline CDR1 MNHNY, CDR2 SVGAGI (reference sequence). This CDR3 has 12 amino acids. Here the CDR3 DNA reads TGTGCCAGCAGTTATGGCGAGGCCGAGCAGTACTTC. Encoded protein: CASSYGEAEQYF.

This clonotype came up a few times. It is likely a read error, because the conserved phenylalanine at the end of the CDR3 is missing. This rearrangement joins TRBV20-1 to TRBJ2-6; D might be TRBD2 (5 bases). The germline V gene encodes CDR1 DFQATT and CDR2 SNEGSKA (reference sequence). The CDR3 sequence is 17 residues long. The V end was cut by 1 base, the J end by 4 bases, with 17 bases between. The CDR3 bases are TGCAGTGCTAGAGTCTCCGCGGGTTCGCCCGGGGCCAACGTCCTGACTTTA. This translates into CSARVSAGSPGANVLTL.

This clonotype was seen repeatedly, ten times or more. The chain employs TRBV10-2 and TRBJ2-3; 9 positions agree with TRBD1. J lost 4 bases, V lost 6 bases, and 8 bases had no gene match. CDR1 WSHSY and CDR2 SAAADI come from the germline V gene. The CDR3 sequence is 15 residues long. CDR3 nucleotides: TGCGCCAGCAGGGGACAGGGAAGCGGGCCAGATACGCAGTATTTT. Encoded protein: CASRGQGSGPDTQYF.

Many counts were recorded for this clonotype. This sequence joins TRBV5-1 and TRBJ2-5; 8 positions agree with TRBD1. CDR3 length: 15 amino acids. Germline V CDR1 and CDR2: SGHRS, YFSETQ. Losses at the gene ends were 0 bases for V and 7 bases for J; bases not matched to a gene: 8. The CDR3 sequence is CASSLVTGVGWTQYF. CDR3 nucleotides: TGCGCCAGCAGCTTGGTGACAGGGGTTGGGTGGACCCAGTACTTC.

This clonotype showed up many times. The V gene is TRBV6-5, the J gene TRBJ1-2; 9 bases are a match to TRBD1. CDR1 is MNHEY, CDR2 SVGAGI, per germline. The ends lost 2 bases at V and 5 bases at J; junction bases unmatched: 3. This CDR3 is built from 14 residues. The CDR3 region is CASSYRTGAYGYTF. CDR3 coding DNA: TGTGCCAGCAGTTACCGGACAGGGGCGTATGGCTACACCTTC.

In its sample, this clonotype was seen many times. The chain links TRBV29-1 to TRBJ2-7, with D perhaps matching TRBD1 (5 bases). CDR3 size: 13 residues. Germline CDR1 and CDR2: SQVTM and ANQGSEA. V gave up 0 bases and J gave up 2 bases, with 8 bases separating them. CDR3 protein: CSVEDDSTYEQYF. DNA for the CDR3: TGCAGCGTTGAAGATGACAGTACCTACGAGCAGTACTTC.

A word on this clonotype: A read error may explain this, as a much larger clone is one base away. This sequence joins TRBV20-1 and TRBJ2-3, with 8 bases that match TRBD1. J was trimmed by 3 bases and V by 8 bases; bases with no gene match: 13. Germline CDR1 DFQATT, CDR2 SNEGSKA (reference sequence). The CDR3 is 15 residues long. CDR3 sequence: CSSLNRDRNTDTQYF. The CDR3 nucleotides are TGCAGTTCGCTCAACCGGGACAGGAATACAGATACGCAGTATTTT.

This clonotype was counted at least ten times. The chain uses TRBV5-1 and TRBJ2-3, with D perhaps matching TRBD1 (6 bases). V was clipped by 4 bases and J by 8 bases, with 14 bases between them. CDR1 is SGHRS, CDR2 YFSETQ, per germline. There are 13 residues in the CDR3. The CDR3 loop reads CASSPLQGGTQYF. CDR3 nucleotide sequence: TGCGCCAGCAGCCCGTTACAGGGTGGTACGCAGTATTTT. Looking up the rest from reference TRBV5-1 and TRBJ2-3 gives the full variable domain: KAGVTQTPRYLIKTRGQQVTLSCSPISGHRSVSWYQQTPGQGLQFLFEYFSETQRNKGNFPGRFSGRQFSNSRSEMNVSTLELGDSALYLCASSPLQGGTQYFGPGTRLTVL.